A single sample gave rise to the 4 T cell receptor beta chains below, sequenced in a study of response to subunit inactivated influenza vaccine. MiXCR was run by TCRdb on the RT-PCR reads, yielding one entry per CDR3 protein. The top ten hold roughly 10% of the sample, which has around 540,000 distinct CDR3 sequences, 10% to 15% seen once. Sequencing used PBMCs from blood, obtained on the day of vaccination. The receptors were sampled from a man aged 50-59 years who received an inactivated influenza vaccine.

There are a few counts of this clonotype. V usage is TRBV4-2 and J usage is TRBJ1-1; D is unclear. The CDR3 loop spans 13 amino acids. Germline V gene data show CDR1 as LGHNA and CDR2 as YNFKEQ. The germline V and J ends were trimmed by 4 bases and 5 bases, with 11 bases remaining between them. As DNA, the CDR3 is TGTGCCAGCAGCCCCGGGAGTGGTACTGAAGCTTTCTTT. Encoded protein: CASSPGSGTEAFF.

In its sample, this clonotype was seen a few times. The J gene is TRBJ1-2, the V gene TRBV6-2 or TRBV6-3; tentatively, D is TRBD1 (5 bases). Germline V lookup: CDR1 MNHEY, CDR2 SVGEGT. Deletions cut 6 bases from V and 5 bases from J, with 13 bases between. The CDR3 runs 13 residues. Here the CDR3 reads CASSEDEGYGYTF. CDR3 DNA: TGTGCCAGCAGCGAGGACGAGGGGTATGGCTACACCTTC.

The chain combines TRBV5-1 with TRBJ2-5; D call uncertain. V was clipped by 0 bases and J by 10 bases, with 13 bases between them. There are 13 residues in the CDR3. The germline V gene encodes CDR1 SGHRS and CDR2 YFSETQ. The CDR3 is CASSLGLGTDQYF. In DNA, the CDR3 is TGCGCCAGCAGCTTGGGTTTGGGCACGGACCAGTACTTC.

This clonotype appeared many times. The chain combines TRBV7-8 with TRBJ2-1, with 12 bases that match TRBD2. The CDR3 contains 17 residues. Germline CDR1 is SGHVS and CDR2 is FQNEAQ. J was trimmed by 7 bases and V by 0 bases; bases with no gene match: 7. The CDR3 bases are TGTGCCAGCAGCTTAGCCACACTAGCGGGGGGTTGGAATGAGCAGTTCTTC. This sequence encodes CASSLATLAGGWNEQFF.